This T cell receptor beta chain appears in the sequencing data of a study of cytomegalovirus exposure and HLA in healthy donors (dated by TCRdb to between 2016 and 2019). About the full investigation: In an earlier analysis of under 750 of the donors, 276 Gb of sequence data and 117 million unique TCR beta sequences from roughly 200 million T cells were reported. About 280 gigabases of sequencing data and tens of millions of unique TCR sequences were included in an early release covering about 700 HLA-typed donors. Of the 300 to 500 genotyped donors, less than 85% were placed in the genetic ancestry cluster associated with self-reported Caucasian donors. The aim of the study was to test whether cataloging public T cell receptors could identify signatures of past pathogen exposure. The T cell repertoires of around 670 subjects were profiled by immunosequencing and related to cytomegalovirus serostatus. In addition to the first cohort of several hundred subjects, a separate validation cohort of 130 or so different subjects was used. High-throughput TCR immunosequencing, statistical association of individual TCRs with disease status, and machine learning were combined to predict cytomegalovirus infection status. A later analysis re-examined previously published TCR beta repertoires from just over 650 donors and added high-resolution HLA genotyping to investigate patterns of TCR occurrence. The later analysis used no new phenotypic data to find candidate immune exposures, relying instead on TCR beta sequences and their occurrence across donors. To decide whether each TCR beta V gene segment behaved as functional or pseudogenic, an earlier analysis of some 600 of the donors relied on high-throughput TCR beta sequencing. Alongside the repertoire data, information on donor age, sex, ethnicity and CMV serostatus was compiled. A later genetic analysis took genome-wide SNP genotypes for about 55% of the roughly 670 donors and used that subset as a discovery cohort. Every repertoire in the discovery cohort had been generated on one and the same sequencing platform. HLA typing included class I and class II loci at four-digit resolution. The number of typed donors differed by locus: about 629-630 for A, B, C, DRB1 and DQB1; approximately 520 for DQA1; 600 to 610 for DPA1; and some 430 for DPB1. Because of strong linkage in the cohort, five DR-DQ haplotypes were treated as single units for association and clustering. On average, 235,054 unique TCR beta nucleotide sequences were sequenced per donor among a few hundred genotyped donors of the cohort, with around 19% of those sequences being non-productive. Study-wide conclusions, independent of this receptor: In the study, around 160 TCR beta chains were listed as associated with cytomegalovirus. Because HLA typing was missing for some donors at each locus, association tests included only the typed subset. This cohort had only TCR beta chains sequenced, and the lack of alpha or paired-chain data limited which features could be detected. The authors suggested that the approach could potentially be extended to other disease states and immunological phenotypes. An earlier analysis of approximately 500 of the donors showed that most TCR beta V segments appeared in productive rearrangements either about 87% or about 30% of the time, which broadly matched IMGT annotations. In vitro tests confirmed that three of the cytomegalovirus-associated TCR beta chains recognize cytomegalovirus antigens. Specific HLA alleles were associated with 15,000 to 20,000 TCR beta sequences at a false discovery rate of 0.05 in a later analysis. The only immune exposure information available for the cohort was CMV serostatus. V-gene and J-gene trimming of TCR beta chains was associated with a missense DCLRE1C variant in a later genetic analysis, and the association was replicated in an independent cohort. While some public TCRs were present in many individuals, most TCR sequences turned up only very rarely across donors. According to a later analysis, most CMV-associated TCR beta chains appeared to be HLA-restricted, and the HLA associations seemed to be driven largely by CMV exposure. Some IMGT-functional V segments, including TRBV6-2 and TRBV6-3, could not be told apart with the 87-base-pair reads, so those segments were excluded. In a later analysis, the rate of TCR association differed among HLA loci, with DRB1 alleles having the most associated TCRs and HLA-C alleles having the fewest. In a later genetic analysis, fewer N-insertions in productive TCRs were reported among donors in an Asian-associated ancestry cluster than the roughly 700-donor mean. Strong co-occurrence of HLA alleles, especially DR and DQ, made assigning TCR associations to individual alleles difficult. The classifier was reported to diagnose cytomegalovirus status with high specificity and sensitivity in both the original cohort and the validation cohort. A later analysis reported that several top co-occurrence clusters appeared linked to parvovirus B19, influenza, CMV and Epstein-Barr virus. A cluster of highly shared sequence variants was judged likely to represent a technical artifact of the sequencing pipeline. A further reported finding was that TCR beta sequences accurately predicted the HLA-A and HLA-B alleles for most subjects in the first cohort. Linkage disequilibrium might explain the correlated functional status among segregating V segments, but an unknown experimental factor could not be ruled out. In a later analysis, HLA-associated TCR beta chains were found to be more clonally expanded and to have lower generation probabilities than equally common non-associated chains. Presence/absence analyses assumed roughly uniform sequencing depth across donors, an assumption that may not hold. Because counts were too low, roughly 16 rarely observed V segments, including chromosome 9 orphons, were left out of the earlier analysis of about 500 of the donors.

For this clone: Its antigen remains unidentified. There are no base qualities to consult, and no much larger clone falls within one base.

Libraries were made using the immunoSEQ multiplex PCR assay. For the multiplex PCR, a mixture combining 60 forward primers for TCR Vbeta segments and 13 reverse primers for TCR Jbeta segments was used. A multiplex PCR assay on genomic DNA amplified the CDR3 region of rearranged TCR beta genes. On the Illumina HiSeq System, the amplified TCR beta libraries were sequenced as 87-base-pair reads. On the authors' methods: In a later analysis, roughly 80 million unique TCR beta chains were counted across the 500 to 850 repertoires, and roughly 11 million of these chains were shared by at least two donors. To remove PCR and sequencing errors, raw reads were error-corrected and collapsed into unique sequences using a nearest-neighbor algorithm that merged closely related sequences. To assign V, D and J gene segments, CDR3 sequences were aligned to IMGT reference sequences. For a sequence to be retained, at least a six-nucleotide match to both a V gene segment and a J gene segment was required. A rearrangement was called productive if the CDR3 had no stop codons and remained in frame with V and J, and every other rearrangement was called non-productive. Following IMGT convention, CDR3 was defined as the stretch from the second conserved V-encoded cysteine to the conserved J-encoded phenylalanine. Sequences without an unambiguous match to a single V gene segment were excluded from the earlier analysis of 500 to 700 of the donors. An earlier analysis of 587 of the donors classified V segments as functional when productive rearrangements were above 56.7% and as segregating when the standard deviation between donors was above 5%. A statistical classification framework was built to diagnose cytomegalovirus status from the catalog of TCR beta chain sequences. In a later analysis, TCR nucleotide sequences were compared against IMGT/GENE-DB human TR gene sequences so that V and J genes could be assigned. The TCRdist pipeline was used in a later analysis to assign CDR3 sequences and most-parsimonious VDJ recombination scenarios. In a later analysis, every TCR beta chain was defined by the combination of its CDR3 amino acid sequence and its V-gene family, and reads without a unique V-gene family were dropped. To address suspected cross-contamination and a sequencing artifact, a later analysis removed over 500 highly shared, low-generation-probability nucleotide sequences. In a later analysis, a clonal expansion index for each public chain was calculated from normalized within-repertoire ranks of inferred template counts. In a later analysis, generation probabilities were computed with a VDJ recombination model fitted to out-of-frame rearrangements, and the resulting probabilities were checked against IGoR. In a later analysis, hypergeometric tests were used to score TCR-TCR, TCR-HLA and TCR-CMV co-occurrence, with a repertoire-size bias correction applied to TCR pairs. In a later analysis, false discovery rates were estimated by permuting HLA or CMV assignments 20 times. A later analysis grouped co-occurring TCRs with DBSCAN, adding TCRdist sequence similarity when clustering within HLA-allele-positive subsets. For co-occurrence clustering, repertoires with fewer than 30,000 or more than 120,000 public chains were excluded, along with roughly 5 repertoires with anomalous nucleotide sharing. This immuneACCESS table, as held by TCRdb, lists in-frame sequences with V and J called but not all clones. Of the missing ones, under half trace to an unresolved V gene in checked studies; the others have no known cause. D and trimming come from the DNA, and the V and J calls and clone size come from that table. This sample lists 120,000 or so clones; 80% to 85% were detected once. About 2.4% of the sample comes from the top ten.

As encoded in the germline V gene, CDR1 is SGHAT while CDR2 is FQNNGV. Unmatched junction bases come to 11, with V trimmed by 1 base and J by 4 bases. There are 19 amino acids in the CDR3, from cysteine to phenylalanine inclusive. Only the CDR3 region is kept as DNA, spanning 57 bases read in frame from base 1. The cohort comprised 550 to 700 healthy bone marrow donors. Cohort members were all nominally healthy when sampled, although unrecorded immune exposures were likely present. The donor tested CMV seronegative and was one of the 352 seronegative cohort members. Every donor gave a peripheral blood sample, and the peripheral blood mononuclear cells from that sample were used for TCR beta sequencing. Genomic DNA extraction from the blood cell samples was performed with the Qiagen DNeasy Blood Extraction Kit.

The source of this sequence is a woman aged 40 to 50 in good health and CMV-seronegative. Sequencing was performed on PBMCs. The sequence is built from TRBV11-2 and TRBJ2-3, with 13 bases aligning to TRBD2. The CDR3 reads as follows: CASSLVQRGTSGMSDTQYF. The DNA reads as follows: TGTGCCAGCAGCTTAGTACAGAGGGGGACTAGCGGGATGTCAGATACGCAGTATTTT.